The clone carrying this T cell receptor (beta chain) was counted only a few times. Its specificity is not known. The sample is drawn from a study of CD8 T cells in ankylosing spondylitis. Study-wide results and limits: Significantly higher representation of disease-linked clones was reported for matched ankylosing spondylitis synovial fluid. Existing reports had already noted some motif variants in reactive arthritis synovial fluid and blood. What seemed typical of ankylosing spondylitis blood was a TCR beta motif built from several highly homologous variants. Those disease-linked clones were CD8+; they were also relatively rare in peripheral blood.

As the method for making TCR beta libraries, quantitative 5'-RACE with molecular barcodes was used. Via MiXCR, TCRdb re-called the 5' RACE reads, giving one row per CDR3 protein. The sample includes over 200,000 distinct CDR3 sequences, around 18% seen only once; the top ten take roughly 43%. The receptor comes from a male donor with ankylosing spondylitis. Source material: blood, either unsorted or a sorted T cell fraction (not recorded which).

The CDR3 is CASSDDRTPEAFF. DNA for the CDR3: TGTGCCAGCAGCGACGACAGGACGCCTGAAGCTTTCTTT. This chain links TRBV12-3 or TRBV12-4 with TRBJ1-1; a possible D gene is TRBD1 (6 bases). V lost 6 bases and J lost 6, with 14 bases in between. This CDR3 has 13 amino acids.